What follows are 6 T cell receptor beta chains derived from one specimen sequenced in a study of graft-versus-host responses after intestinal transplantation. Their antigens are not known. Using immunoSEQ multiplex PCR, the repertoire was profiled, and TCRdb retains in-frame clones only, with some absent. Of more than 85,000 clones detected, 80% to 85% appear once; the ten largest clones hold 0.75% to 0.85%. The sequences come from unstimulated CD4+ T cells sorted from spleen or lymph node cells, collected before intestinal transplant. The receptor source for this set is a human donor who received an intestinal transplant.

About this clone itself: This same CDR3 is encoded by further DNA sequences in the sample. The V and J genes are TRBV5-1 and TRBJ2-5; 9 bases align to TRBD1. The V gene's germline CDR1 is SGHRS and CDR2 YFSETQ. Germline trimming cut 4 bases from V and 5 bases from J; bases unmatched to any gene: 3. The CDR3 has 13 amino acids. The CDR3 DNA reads TGCGCCAGCAGCCCTGGACAGGGGGAGACCCAGTACTTC. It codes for CASSPGQGETQYF.

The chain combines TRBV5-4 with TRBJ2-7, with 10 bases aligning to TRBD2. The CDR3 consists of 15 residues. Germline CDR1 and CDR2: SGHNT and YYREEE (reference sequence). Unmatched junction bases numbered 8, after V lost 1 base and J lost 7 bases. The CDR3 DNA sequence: TGTGCCAGCAGCTTGCGTCTAGCGGGAGAGGGGGAGCAGTACTTC. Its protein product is CASSLRLAGEGEQYF.

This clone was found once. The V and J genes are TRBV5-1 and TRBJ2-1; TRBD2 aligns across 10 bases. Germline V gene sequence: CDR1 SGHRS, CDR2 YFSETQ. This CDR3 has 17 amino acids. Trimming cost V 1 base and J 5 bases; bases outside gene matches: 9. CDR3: CASSLSIAGGVHNEQFF. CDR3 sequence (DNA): TGCGCCAGCAGCTTGTCCATAGCGGGAGGCGTCCACAATGAGCAGTTCTTC.

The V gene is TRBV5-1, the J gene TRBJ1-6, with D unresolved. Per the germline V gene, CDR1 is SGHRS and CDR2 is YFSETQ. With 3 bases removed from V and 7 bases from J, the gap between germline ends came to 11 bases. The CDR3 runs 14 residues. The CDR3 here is CASSYGEANSPLHF. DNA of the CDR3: TGCGCCAGCAGCTACGGAGAGGCGAATTCACCCCTCCACTTT.

CDR3 nucleotide sequence: TGCGCCAGCAGCCAAGAACCTACGTGGGGGGAGGGGTACAATGAGCAGTTCTTC. Its protein product is CASSQEPTWGEGYNEQFF. The chain uses TRBV4-1 and TRBJ2-1; the match to TRBD2 covers 7 bases. CDR1 and CDR2 from the germline V gene are MGHRA and YSYEKL. The CDR3 spans 18 residues. V lost 0 bases, J lost 4 bases, and 12 bases stayed unmatched.

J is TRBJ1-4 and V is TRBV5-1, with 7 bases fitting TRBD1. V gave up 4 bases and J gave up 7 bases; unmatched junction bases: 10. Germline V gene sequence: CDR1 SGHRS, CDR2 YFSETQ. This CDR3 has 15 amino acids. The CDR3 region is CASSVTGVYGEKLFF. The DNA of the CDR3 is TGCGCCAGCAGCGTCACAGGGGTGTATGGTGAAAAACTGTTTTTT.